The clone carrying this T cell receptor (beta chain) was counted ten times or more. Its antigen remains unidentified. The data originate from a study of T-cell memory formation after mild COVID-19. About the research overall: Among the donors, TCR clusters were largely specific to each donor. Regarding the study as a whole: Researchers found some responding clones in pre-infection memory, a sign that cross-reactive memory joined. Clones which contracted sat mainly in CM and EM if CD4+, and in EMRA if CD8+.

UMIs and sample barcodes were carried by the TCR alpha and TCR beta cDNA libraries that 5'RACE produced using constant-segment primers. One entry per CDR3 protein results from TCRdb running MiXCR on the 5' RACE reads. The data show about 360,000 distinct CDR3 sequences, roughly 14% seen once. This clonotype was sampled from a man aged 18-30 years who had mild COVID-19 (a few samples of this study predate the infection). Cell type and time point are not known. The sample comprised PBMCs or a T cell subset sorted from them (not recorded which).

In DNA, the CDR3 is TGTGCCACCAGCGGAGGACTAGCGGGCCAAGAGACCCAGTACTTC. Protein: CATSGGLAGQETQYF. The rearrangement links TRBV15 to TRBJ2-5; 11 bases are a match to TRBD2. V gave up 5 bases and J gave up 1 base; unmatched junction bases: 3. From germline, CDR1 is LNHNV and CDR2 YYDKDF (reference sequence). The CDR3 sequence is 15 residues long.